This T cell receptor (beta chain) was documented in a study of T cells in Graves' hyperthyroidism and ophthalmopathy. About the research overall: Before any treatment, at initial diagnosis, peripheral blood was collected.

V lost 2 bases and J 10 bases, leaving 10 bases between the germline ends. Germline V gene data show CDR1 as SGHRS and CDR2 as YFSETQ. The CDR3 has 12 amino acids. The study left out patients who had uncontrolled infection, other autoimmune disease, pregnancy or lactation. Clinical symptoms, serum thyroxine and TRAb, thyroid ultrasound and orbital computed tomography together formed the diagnostic basis. This clonotype showed up just once. Its target is unknown. Template material for amplifying TCR beta CDR3 regions consisted of RNA transcripts. The HTBI set primed first-round TCR CDR3 RT-PCR. MiXCR, run by TCRdb on the multiplex PCR reads, gives a single entry per CDR3 protein. The sample yields a few hundred thousand distinct CDR3 sequences, around 25% seen once. General study findings and limits: In the analysis, a 13 V-J model separated ophthalmopathy from stable hyperthyroidism.

This clonotype originated in a man aged 50 or older with Graves' hyperthyroidism. Sequencing was done on a sample of blood. The chain couples TRBV5-1 to TRBJ2-1, with a weak D call TRBD1 (6 bases). CDR3 in amino acids: CASSFAGEEQFF. The CDR3 region has the DNA TGCGCCAGCAGCTTTGCAGGGGAAGAGCAGTTCTTC.